This TCR beta chain derives from a study of blood T cell repertoires in COVID-19. One Seattle source followed patients from active infection through their disease course. The CDR3 has 11 amino acids. The V gene's germline CDR1 is MNHNY and CDR2 SVGAGI (reference sequence). V dropped 8 bases and J dropped 7 bases, with 11 bases sitting between them. Per the authors' pipeline: Quantification of nucleated cells was approximated via reference gene primer amplification. The table came from immunoSEQ multiplex PCR; TCRdb's copy has only in-frame clones and leaves some out. V and J calls and clone size follow that table, whereas D and trimming were derived from the DNA. Here the sample spans hundreds of thousands of clones, 70% to 90% being singletons.

This sequence was found in a woman in her 50s with COVID-19, enrolled during active disease. This chain uses TRBV6-6 with TRBJ1-2, with D perhaps matching TRBD1 (5 bases). The sequencing input was peripheral blood. The DNA for the CDR3 is TGTGCCAGCCGGGGGGGAACTGGCTACACCTTC. Protein: CASRGGTGYTF.